A single sample gave rise to the 16 T cell receptor beta chains below, sequenced in a study of cytotoxic CD8 clonotypes in ibrutinib-treated CLL. Only in-frame clones appear in the TCRdb table, and some are missing; sequencing was by immunoSEQ multiplex PCR. The sample yields under 150,000 clones, 80% seen once. Sequenced here: PBMCs, sampled after 36 months of ibrutinib treatment. These receptors were collected from a human donor with chronic lymphocytic leukemia.

The CDR3: CASSNIAGLRDTQYF. DNA of the CDR3: TGTGCCAGCAGCAACATAGCGGGACTCCGGGATACGCAGTATTTT. The chain employs TRBV7-8 and TRBJ2-3; 8 bases match TRBD2. The V gene's germline CDR1 is SGHVS and CDR2 FQNEAQ. V was clipped by 5 bases and J by 6 bases; unmatched bases: 10. The CDR3 contains 15 residues.

V usage is TRBV7-9 and J usage is TRBJ2-3, with 10 bases that match TRBD1. Losses at the gene ends were 5 bases for V and 1 base for J; bases not matched to a gene: 3. Germline assignment: CDR1 SEHNR and CDR2 FQNEAQ (reference sequence). The CDR3 spans 15 residues. Written as DNA, the CDR3 is TGTGCCAGCAGCCACGGGACAGGGGGCACAGATACGCAGTATTTT. This gives the protein CASSHGTGGTDTQYF. Full variable domain (missing parts from reference TRBV7-9 and TRBJ2-3): DTGVSQNPRHKITKRGQNVTFRCDPISEHNRLYWYRQTLGQGPEFLTYFQNEAQLEKSRLLSDRFSAERPKGSFSTLEIQRTEQGDSAMYLCASSHGTGGTDTQYFGPGTRLTVL.

This clone was counted only a few times. The V gene is TRBV18, the J gene TRBJ1-1; D is ambiguous. This CDR3 spans 15 amino acids. Germline lookup yields CDR1 KGHSH and CDR2 LQKENI. Between the trimmed V and J ends, which lost 1 base and 1 base, there was a span of 10 bases. The CDR3 DNA reads TGTGCCAGCTCACCACGGACCCCAGGGAACACTGAAGCTTTCTTT. Protein sequence: CASSPRTPGNTEAFF.

This clone was seen ten or more times. The J gene is TRBJ1-4, the V gene TRBV30, with TRBD1 identical over 7 bases. V dropped 4 bases and J dropped 8; count of bases not matched to a gene: 7. Germline-derived CDR1 and CDR2 are GTSNPN and SVGIG (reference sequence). There are 13 residues in the CDR3. DNA of the CDR3: TGTGCCTGGACGCGACAGGGTGGGGAAAAACTGTTTTTT. Translated, it gives CAWTRQGGEKLFF. Drawing the rest from reference TRBV30 and TRBJ1-4, the complete variable domain is SQTIHQWPATLVQPVGSPLSLECTVEGTSNPNLYWYRQAAGRGLQLLFYSVGIGQISSEVPQNLSASRPQDRQFILSSKKLLLSDSGFYLCAWTRQGGEKLFFGSGTQLSVL.

The CDR3 sequence is CASSLGLAKTQYF. DNA of the CDR3: TGTGCCAGCAGTTTAGGACTAGCAAAGACCCAGTACTTC. The V and J genes are TRBV27 and TRBJ2-5, with 8 bases lining up with TRBD2. CDR3 length: 13 amino acids. V trimming: 2 bases; J trimming: 6 bases; junction bases outside the gene matches: 2. From germline, CDR1 is MNHEY and CDR2 SMNVEV (reference sequence).

This clone occurred a few times. This chain uses TRBV15 with TRBJ1-6; D is undetermined. V lost 2 bases, J lost 5 bases, and 4 bases lay in between. Per the germline V gene, CDR1 is LNHNV and CDR2 is YYDKDF (reference sequence). The CDR3 runs 13 residues. CDR3 sequence reads: CATSRQNNSPLHF. DNA of the CDR3: TGTGCCACCAGCAGACAAAATAATTCACCCCTCCACTTT.

V usage is TRBV19 and J usage is TRBJ1-6, with D perhaps matching TRBD1 (5 bases). The CDR3 covers 16 residues. Germline CDR1 LNHDA, CDR2 SQIVND (reference sequence). Trimming cost V 3 bases and J 2 bases, with 11 bases left between them. The CDR3 DNA follows: TGTGCCAGTAGTATTGGGACGGTGGCCTATAATTCACCCCTCCACTTT. This codes for CASSIGTVAYNSPLHF.

The rearrangement uses TRBV25-1 and TRBJ2-3; D is undetermined. Trimming shortened V by 1 base and J by 3 bases, and 14 bases separated the two germline ends. The germline gives CDR1 MGHDK, CDR2 SYGVNS. CDR3 size: 16 residues. The DNA for the CDR3 is TGTGCCAGCAGTGAATCGCCCCCCCGTATTACAGATACGCAGTATTTT. Translation gives CASSESPPRITDTQYF.

This chain joins TRBV28 and TRBJ2-1; possible D gene TRBD2, 7 bases. Germline CDR1 is MDHEN and CDR2 is SYDVKM. V lost 5 bases, J lost 2 bases, and 16 bases lay in between. The CDR3 length is 16 residues. The CDR3 loop reads CASSAQQGGTYNEQFF. CDR3 DNA: TGTGCCAGCAGTGCTCAACAGGGAGGGACCTACAATGAGCAGTTCTTC.

This chain joins TRBV5-1 and TRBJ2-6; no clear D gene. Per the germline V gene, CDR1 is SGHRS and CDR2 is YFSETQ. This CDR3 spans 15 amino acids. V was trimmed by 3 bases and J by 0 bases, leaving 7 bases between them. CDR3 coding DNA: TGCGCCAGCAGCTCCGGGTCCTCTGGGGCCAACGTCCTGACTTTC. Its protein product is CASSSGSSGANVLTF.

This chain uses TRBV27 with TRBJ1-4, with 12 bases identical to TRBD1. The CDR3 consists of 18 residues. Germline loops: CDR1 MNHEY, CDR2 SMNVEV (reference sequence). Trimming cost V 2 bases and J 0 bases; bases outside gene matches: 4. In DNA form, the CDR3 reads TGTGCCAGCAGTTTACGAGGGACAGGGGGCCCAACTAATGAAAAACTGTTTTTT. Protein sequence: CASSLRGTGGPTNEKLFF.

This clone was detected only a few times. The chain employs TRBV11-1 and TRBJ2-1, with 10 bases lining up with TRBD1. This CDR3 has 16 amino acids. Germline CDR1 reads SGHAT; CDR2 reads FQDESV (reference sequence). J was trimmed by 2 bases and V by 5 bases; bases with no gene match: 6. CDR3 DNA: TGTGCCAGCAGCGCCTCGGACAGGGGGACCTACAATGAGCAGTTCTTC. Translation: CASSASDRGTYNEQFF.

The chain recombines TRBV5-1 with TRBJ2-5, with TRBD2 as a possible D gene (5 bases). The germline CDR1 and CDR2 sequences are SGHRS and YFSETQ. V lost 1 base, J lost 3 bases, and 16 bases lay in between. CDR3 length: 16 amino acids. The CDR3 DNA follows: TGCGCCAGCAGCTTGTTCGGTCGACTCGGGGAAGAGACCCAGTACTTC. Amino acids: CASSLFGRLGEETQYF.

The rearrangement links TRBV4-1 to TRBJ2-3; D is uncertain. This CDR3 contains 16 residues. Germline CDR1 reads MGHRA; CDR2 reads YSYEKL. The V and J ends lost 1 base and 1 base respectively, with 12 bases between them. In nucleotides, the CDR3 is TGCGCCAGCAGCCAAGTTCTGGGTAAGGGCACAGATACGCAGTATTTT. Translating gives CASSQVLGKGTDTQYF.

This chain connects TRBV6-1 to TRBJ2-2, with D possibly matching TRBD1 (5 bases). Germline loops: CDR1 MNHNS, CDR2 SASEGT. There are 15 residues in the CDR3. V lost 5 bases and J 1 base, leaving 11 bases between the germline ends. CDR3 loop: CASSHLDRNTGELFF. CDR3 bases: TGTGCCAGCAGTCACCTTGACAGGAACACCGGGGAGCTGTTTTTT.

The rearrangement joins TRBV5-8 to TRBJ2-2; 8 positions match TRBD2. V lost 7 bases and J lost 7; bases outside the gene matches: 12. The germline V gene has CDR1 SGHTS and CDR2 YDEGEE. This CDR3 spans 15 amino acids. The CDR3 spells CASSHSGARVGELFF. The CDR3 region has the DNA TGTGCCAGCTCACATAGCGGGGCGCGGGTCGGGGAGCTGTTTTTT.